These 14 T cell receptor beta chains came from one sample sequenced in a study of blood T cells in healthy people across ages. A J-beta primer mix and a sample-barcoded 5' primer were used in a second PCR of about 7 to 12 cycles. TCRdb analysed the 5' RACE reads with MiXCR anew, one entry per CDR3 protein. The sample includes just over 1 million distinct CDR3 sequences, 35% to 55% of them seen just once. Sequenced sample: blood. The source is a woman in her fifties or sixties in good health.

V and J are TRBV20-1 and TRBJ2-5; 14 bases line up with TRBD2. This CDR3 is 17 amino acids long. Germline V gene data show CDR1 as DFQATT and CDR2 as SNEGSKA (reference sequence). The V and J ends lost 0 bases and 0 bases, in that order; junction bases with no gene match: 3. The CDR3 DNA reads as TGCAGTGCTAGAGATCGGACTAGCGGGAGGTACCAAGAGACCCAGTACTTC. Translation: CSARDRTSGRYQETQYF.

The rearrangement joins TRBV29-1 to TRBJ2-3, with 8 bases aligning to TRBD1. V dropped 5 bases and J dropped 4; count of bases not matched to a gene: 2. This CDR3 has 12 amino acids. Looked up from germline, CDR1 is SQVTM and CDR2 is ANQGSEA. CDR3 sequence: CSVWTGSDTQYF. The CDR3 DNA is TGCAGCGTTTGGACAGGGTCAGATACGCAGTATTTT.

V and J are TRBV7-2 and TRBJ1-1; TRBD1 might be the D (6 bases). The V end lost 4 bases, the J end lost 4 bases, and 16 bases lay between the germline ends. This CDR3 region has 15 residues. Germline loops: CDR1 SGHTA, CDR2 FQGNSA. The CDR3 is CASSSQGRRATEAFF. The CDR3 DNA follows: TGTGCCAGCAGCTCGCAGGGGAGGCGGGCCACTGAAGCTTTCTTT. Looking up the rest from reference TRBV7-2 and TRBJ1-1 gives the full variable domain: GAGVSQSPSNKVTEKGKDVELRCDPISGHTALYWYRQSLGQGLEFLIYFQGNSAPDKSGLPSDRFSAERTGGSVSTLTIQRTQQEDSAVYLCASSSQGRRATEAFFGQGTRLTVV.

This clonotype was recorded a few times. CDR3 DNA sequence: TGCGCCAGCAGCGAGAGAGCATTAACCTACGAGCAGTACTTC. Translated: CASSERALTYEQYF. The chain couples TRBV4-1 to TRBJ2-7; no clear D gene. This CDR3 contains 14 residues. The V end lost 5 bases, the J end lost 2 bases, and 13 bases lay between the germline ends. Germline V gene lookup returns CDR1 MGHRA and CDR2 YSYEKL.

This chain links TRBV7-9 with TRBJ1-2; unclear D gene. V gave up 1 base and J gave up 5 bases, with 11 bases separating them. The CDR3 consists of 14 residues. Germline V gives CDR1 SEHNR, CDR2 FQNEAQ (reference sequence). CDR3 sequence: CASSLVPSRYGYTF. CDR3 DNA sequence: TGTGCCAGCAGCTTAGTGCCGAGCAGATATGGCTACACCTTC.

J is TRBJ2-7 and V is TRBV7-8; weak D call: TRBD1 (5 bases). Trimming removed 0 bases at V and 7 bases at J, with 13 bases between. Germline values: CDR1 SGHVS, CDR2 FQNEAQ. This CDR3 is built from 14 residues. The CDR3 reads CASSLAQGFGEQYF. DNA of the CDR3: TGTGCCAGCAGCTTAGCGCAGGGCTTTGGGGAGCAGTACTTC.

This clonotype was counted between two and nine times. The chain combines TRBV9 with TRBJ2-7; 8 nucleotides match TRBD2. The CDR3 runs 13 residues. Per germline, CDR1 SGDLS and CDR2 YYNGEE. With V trimmed by 4 bases and J by 5 bases, 5 bases remained unmatched. The CDR3 sequence is CASSSGGSDEQYF. CDR3 DNA: TGTGCCAGCAGCAGCGGGGGCTCGGACGAGCAGTACTTC. Variable domain in full (rest from reference TRBV9 and TRBJ2-7): DSGVTQTPKHLITATGQRVTLRCSPRSGDLSVYWYQQSLDQGLQFLIQYYNGEERAKGNILERFSAQQFPDLHSELNLSSLELGDSALYFCASSSGGSDEQYFGPGTRLTVT.

This clonotype has ten or more counts. This chain joins TRBV15 and TRBJ2-5, with TRBD2 identical over 8 bases. The germline V gene has CDR1 LNHNV and CDR2 YYDKDF (reference sequence). The CDR3 runs to 13 residues. The V segment lost 4 bases and the J segment 4 bases; nucleotides outside the gene matches: 2. The DNA for the CDR3 is TGTGCCACCAGCACAGCGGGAGCAGAGACCCAGTACTTC. This codes for CATSTAGAETQYF.

The table lists this clonotype with a few counts. V is TRBV6-4 and J is TRBJ2-5; the match to TRBD1 covers 7 bases. J gave up 5 bases and V 4 bases, and 7 bases lay outside the gene matches. Germline V lookup: CDR1 MRHNA, CDR2 SNTAGT. The CDR3 spans 14 residues. CDR3 bases: TGTGCCAGCAGTGGAGGGGGCCATGGGGAGACCCAGTACTTC. Its protein is CASSGGGHGETQYF.

V and J are TRBV4-2 and TRBJ1-1; D remains ambiguous. Germline V gene lookup returns CDR1 LGHNA and CDR2 YNFKEQ. V gave up 4 bases and J gave up 6 bases, with 15 bases separating them. CDR3 length: 14 amino acids. CDR3 amino acids: CASSREGQNSEAFF. For the CDR3, the DNA is TGTGCCAGCAGCCGAGAGGGCCAGAATTCTGAAGCTTTCTTT.

This clonotype was counted between two and nine times. J is TRBJ2-7 and V is TRBV7-2; D perhaps matches TRBD2 (5 bases). Germline V gives CDR1 SGHTA, CDR2 FQGNSA. The CDR3 has 16 amino acids. Trimming left V 0 bases short and J 3 bases short, with 15 bases between. CDR3 loop: CASSLAVGEMSYEQYF. The CDR3 DNA is TGTGCCAGCAGCTTAGCGGTGGGAGAAATGAGCTACGAGCAGTACTTC.

This chain uses TRBV9 with TRBJ2-2; no clear D. The V gene's germline CDR1 is SGDLS and CDR2 YYNGEE. With 6 bases removed from V and 6 bases from J, the gap between germline ends came to 12 bases. The CDR3 covers 13 residues. The CDR3 DNA follows: TGTGCCAGCAACCTAGGGTCCGCCGGGGAGCTGTTTTTT. Protein sequence: CASNLGSAGELFF.

V is TRBV15 and J is TRBJ2-5, with TRBD1 matching 7 bases. The end of the DNA is better explained by TRBJ2-7, so the J call may be wrong. Per the germline V gene, CDR1 is LNHNV and CDR2 is YYDKDF (reference sequence). CDR3 length equals 14 residues. The chain's CDR3 is CATSHRDSTHEQYF. CDR3 in DNA: TGTGCCACCAGCCACCGGGACAGTACCCACGAGCAGTACTTC.

With regard to this clonotype: Possible read error: a much larger clone is one base away. The gene calls are TRBV2 and TRBJ2-5; TRBD2 matches 11 bases. The length of the CDR3 is 13 residues. The germline V gene encodes CDR1 SNHLY and CDR2 FYNNEI. The V segment lost 8 bases and the J segment 11 bases; nucleotides outside the gene matches: 10. CDR3 loop: CASGTSGYNEQYF. Written as DNA, the CDR3 is TGTGCCAGCGGGACTAGCGGCTACAATGAGCAGTACTTC. Full variable domain (rest looked up from reference TRBV2 and TRBJ2-5): EPEVTQTPSHQVTQMGQEVILRCVPISNHLYFYWYRQILGQKVEFLVSFYNNEISEKSEIFDDQFSVERPDGSNFTLKIRSTKLEDSAMYFCASGTSGYNEQYFGPGTRLLVL.